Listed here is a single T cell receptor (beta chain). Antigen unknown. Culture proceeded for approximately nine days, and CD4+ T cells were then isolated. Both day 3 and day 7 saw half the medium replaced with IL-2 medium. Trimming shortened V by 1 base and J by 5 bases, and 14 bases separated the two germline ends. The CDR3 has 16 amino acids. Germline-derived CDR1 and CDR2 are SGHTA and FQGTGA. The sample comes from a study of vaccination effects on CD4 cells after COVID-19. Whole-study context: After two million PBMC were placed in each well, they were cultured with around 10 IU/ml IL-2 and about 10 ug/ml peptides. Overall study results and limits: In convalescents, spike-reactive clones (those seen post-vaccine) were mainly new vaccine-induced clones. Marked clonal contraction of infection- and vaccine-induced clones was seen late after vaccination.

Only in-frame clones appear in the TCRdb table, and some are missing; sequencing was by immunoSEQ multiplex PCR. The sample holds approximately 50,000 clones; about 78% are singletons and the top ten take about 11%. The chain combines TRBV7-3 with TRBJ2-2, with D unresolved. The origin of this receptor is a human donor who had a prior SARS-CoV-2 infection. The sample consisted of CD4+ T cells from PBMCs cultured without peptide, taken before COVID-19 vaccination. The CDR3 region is CASSLSGGYSTGELFF. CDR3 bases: TGTGCCAGCAGCTTAAGTGGTGGCTATTCTACCGGGGAGCTGTTTTTT.